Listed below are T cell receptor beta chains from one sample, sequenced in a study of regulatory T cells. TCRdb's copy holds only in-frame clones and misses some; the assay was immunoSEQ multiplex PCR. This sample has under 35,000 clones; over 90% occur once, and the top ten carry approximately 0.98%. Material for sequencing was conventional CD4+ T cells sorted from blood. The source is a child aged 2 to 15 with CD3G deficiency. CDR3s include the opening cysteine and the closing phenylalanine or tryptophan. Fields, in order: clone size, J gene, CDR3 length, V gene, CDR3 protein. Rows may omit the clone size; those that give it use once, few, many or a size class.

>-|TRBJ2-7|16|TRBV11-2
CASSSLGGQGSVRQYF
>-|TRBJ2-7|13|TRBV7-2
CASSFRSGGEQYF
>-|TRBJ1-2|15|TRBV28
CASSPSDRGPYGYTF
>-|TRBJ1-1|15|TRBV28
CASSFQGALNTEAFF
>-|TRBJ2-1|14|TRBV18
CASSPGQVNNEQFF
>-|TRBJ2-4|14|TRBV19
CASSTTGGSSIQYF
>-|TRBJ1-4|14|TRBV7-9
CASSLGGTNEKLFF
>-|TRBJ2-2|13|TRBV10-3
CAITSGNTGELFF
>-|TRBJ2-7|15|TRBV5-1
CASSLIGGTTYEQYF
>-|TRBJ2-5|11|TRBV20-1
CSASLMWTQYF
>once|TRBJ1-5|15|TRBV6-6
CASSYTGAGNQPQHF
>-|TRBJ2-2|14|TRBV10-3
CAAQRQEGTGELFF
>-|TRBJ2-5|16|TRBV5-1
CASSSTGTGLGETQYF
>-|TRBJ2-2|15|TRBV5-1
CASSLDRLNTGELFF
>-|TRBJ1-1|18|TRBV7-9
CASSPSRGGNPRSTEAFF
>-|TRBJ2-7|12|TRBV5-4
CASSCLLWEQYF
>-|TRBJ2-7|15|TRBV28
CASSLSDRARGEQYF
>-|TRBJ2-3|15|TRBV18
CASSPRGGSTDTQYF
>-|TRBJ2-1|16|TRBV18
CASSPVRGQLYNEQFF
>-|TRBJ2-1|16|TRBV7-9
CASSPPASGGNNEQFF
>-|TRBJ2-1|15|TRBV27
CASSLGRPTTLPQFF
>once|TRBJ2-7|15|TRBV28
CASSLSPATWDEQYF
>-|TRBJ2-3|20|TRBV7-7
CASSLVASKPRGASTDTQYF
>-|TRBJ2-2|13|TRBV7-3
CASSRDRGGELFF
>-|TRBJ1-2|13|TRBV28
CASSFQGGYGYTF
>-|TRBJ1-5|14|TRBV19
CASSMTGTNQPQHF
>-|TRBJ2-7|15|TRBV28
CASSFVAGGRGEQYF
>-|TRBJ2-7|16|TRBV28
CASSFSRTSGKDEQYF
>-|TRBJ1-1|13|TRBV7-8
CASSWKLNTEAFF
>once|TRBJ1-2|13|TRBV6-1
CASSSGPNYGYTF
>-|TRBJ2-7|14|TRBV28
CASSVTSGAYEQYF
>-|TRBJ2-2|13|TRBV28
CASSDLFTGELFF
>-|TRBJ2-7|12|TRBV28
CASRGNSYEQYF
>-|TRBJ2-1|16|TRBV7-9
CASSLEGTSGRIEQFF
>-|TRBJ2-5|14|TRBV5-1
CASSLGQGGETQYF
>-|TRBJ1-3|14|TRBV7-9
CASSLGRAGNTIYF
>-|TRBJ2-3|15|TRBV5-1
CASSLYGAHADTQYF
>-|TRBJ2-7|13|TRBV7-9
CASSSTGSYEQYF
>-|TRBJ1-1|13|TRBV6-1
CASSVHTYTEAFF
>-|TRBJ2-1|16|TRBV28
CASSRFGLAGWGEQVF
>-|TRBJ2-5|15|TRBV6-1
CASSPQGANKETQYF
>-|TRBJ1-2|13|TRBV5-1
CASSREPGDGYTF
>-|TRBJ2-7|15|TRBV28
CASSSGGLGPHEQYF
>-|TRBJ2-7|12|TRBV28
CASSTRVYEQYF
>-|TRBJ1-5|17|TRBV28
CASSTGTGAYSNQPQHF
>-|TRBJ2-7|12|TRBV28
CASSLSGRASYF
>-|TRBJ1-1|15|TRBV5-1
CASSLVAGMNTEAFF
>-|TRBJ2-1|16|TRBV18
CASSLGVLSGGNEQFF
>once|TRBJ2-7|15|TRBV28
CASSPDRLIGYEQYF
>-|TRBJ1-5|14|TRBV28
CASRLSRGNQPQHF
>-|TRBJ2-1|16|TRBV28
CASRRLAGGPGNEQFF
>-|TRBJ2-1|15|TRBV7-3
CASSLVLASYNEQFF
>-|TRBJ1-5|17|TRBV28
CASSSPGTGGFRQPQHF
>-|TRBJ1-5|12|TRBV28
CASSLKRQPQHF
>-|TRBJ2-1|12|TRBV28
CASRQSLDEQFF
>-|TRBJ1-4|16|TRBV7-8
CASSLAEAGNNEKLFF
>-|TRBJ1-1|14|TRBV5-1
CASSPSGANTEAFF
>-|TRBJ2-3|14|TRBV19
CASSASGRGDTQYF
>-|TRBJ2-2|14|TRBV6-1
CASRGTVNTGELFF